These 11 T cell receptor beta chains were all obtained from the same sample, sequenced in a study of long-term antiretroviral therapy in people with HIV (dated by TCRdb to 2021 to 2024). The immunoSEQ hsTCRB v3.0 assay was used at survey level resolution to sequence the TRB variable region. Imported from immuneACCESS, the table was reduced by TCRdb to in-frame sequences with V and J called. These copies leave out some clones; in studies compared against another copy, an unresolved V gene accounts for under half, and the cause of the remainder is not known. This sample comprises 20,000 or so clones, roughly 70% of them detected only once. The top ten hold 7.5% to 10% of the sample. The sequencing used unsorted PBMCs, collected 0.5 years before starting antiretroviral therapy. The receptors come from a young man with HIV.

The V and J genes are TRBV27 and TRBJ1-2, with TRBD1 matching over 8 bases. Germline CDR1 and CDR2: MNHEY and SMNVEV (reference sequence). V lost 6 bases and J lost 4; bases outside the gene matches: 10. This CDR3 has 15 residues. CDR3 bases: TGTGCCAGCAGCCTGACAGGGGTGGCCTCCTATGGCTACACCTTC. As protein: CASSLTGVASYGYTF.

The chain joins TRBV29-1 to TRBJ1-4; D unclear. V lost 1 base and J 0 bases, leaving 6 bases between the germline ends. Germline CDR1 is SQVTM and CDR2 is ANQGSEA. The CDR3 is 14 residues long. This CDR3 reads CSVEAPATNEKLFF. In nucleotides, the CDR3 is TGCAGCGTTGAAGCTCCAGCAACTAATGAAAAACTGTTTTTT.

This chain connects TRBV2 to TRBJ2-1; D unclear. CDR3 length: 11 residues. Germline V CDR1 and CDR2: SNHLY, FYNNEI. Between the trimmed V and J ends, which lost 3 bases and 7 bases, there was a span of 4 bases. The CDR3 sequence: CASSDFNEQFF. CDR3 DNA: TGTGCCAGCAGTGATTTTAATGAGCAGTTCTTC.

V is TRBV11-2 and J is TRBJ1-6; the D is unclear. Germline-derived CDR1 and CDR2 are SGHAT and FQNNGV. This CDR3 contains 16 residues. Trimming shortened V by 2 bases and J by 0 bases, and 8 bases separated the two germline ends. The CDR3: CASSLSVSSYNSPLHF. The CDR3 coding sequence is TGTGCCAGCAGCTTAAGTGTGAGCTCCTATAATTCACCCCTCCACTTT.

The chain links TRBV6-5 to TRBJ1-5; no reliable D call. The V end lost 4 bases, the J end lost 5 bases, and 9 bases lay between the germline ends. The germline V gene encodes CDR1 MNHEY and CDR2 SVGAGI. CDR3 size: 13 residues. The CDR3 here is CASSLESDQPQHF. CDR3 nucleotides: TGTGCCAGCAGTTTGGAATCCGATCAGCCCCAGCATTTT.

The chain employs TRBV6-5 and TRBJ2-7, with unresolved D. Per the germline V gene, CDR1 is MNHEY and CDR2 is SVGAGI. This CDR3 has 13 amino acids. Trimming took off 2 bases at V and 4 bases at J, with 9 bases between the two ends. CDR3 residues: CASSYNRFYEQYF. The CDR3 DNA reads TGTGCCAGCAGTTACAACCGGTTTTACGAGCAGTACTTC.

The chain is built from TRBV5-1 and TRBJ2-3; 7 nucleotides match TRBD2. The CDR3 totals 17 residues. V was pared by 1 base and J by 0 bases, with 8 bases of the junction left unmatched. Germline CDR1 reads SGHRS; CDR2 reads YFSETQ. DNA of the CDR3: TGCGCCAGCAGCTTGTCGGGGGGAGACCCCAGCACAGATACGCAGTATTTT. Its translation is CASSLSGGDPSTDTQYF.

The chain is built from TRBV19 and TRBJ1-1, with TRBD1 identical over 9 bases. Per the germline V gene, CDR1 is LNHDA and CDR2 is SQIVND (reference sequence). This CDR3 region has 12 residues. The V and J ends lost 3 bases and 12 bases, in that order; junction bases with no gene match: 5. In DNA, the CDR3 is TGTGCCAGTAGTATGGGGACAGGGCCATCTTTCTTT. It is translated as CASSMGTGPSFF.

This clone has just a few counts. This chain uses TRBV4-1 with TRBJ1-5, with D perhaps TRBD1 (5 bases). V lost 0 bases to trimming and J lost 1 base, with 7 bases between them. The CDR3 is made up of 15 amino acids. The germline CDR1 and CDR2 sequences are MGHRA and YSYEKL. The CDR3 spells CASSQEPGSNQPQHF. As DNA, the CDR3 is TGCGCCAGCAGCCAAGAACCAGGGAGCAATCAGCCCCAGCATTTT.

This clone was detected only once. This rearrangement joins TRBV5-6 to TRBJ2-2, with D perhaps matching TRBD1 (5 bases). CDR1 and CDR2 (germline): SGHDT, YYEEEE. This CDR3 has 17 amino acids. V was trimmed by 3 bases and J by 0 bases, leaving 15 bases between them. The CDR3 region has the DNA TGTGCCAGCAGCTGGCCTAGAGAGACAGCGAACACCGGGGAGCTGTTTTTT. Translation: CASSWPRETANTGELFF.

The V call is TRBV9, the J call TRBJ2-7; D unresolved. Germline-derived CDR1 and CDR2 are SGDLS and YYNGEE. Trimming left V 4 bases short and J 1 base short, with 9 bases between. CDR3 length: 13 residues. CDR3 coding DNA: TGTGCCAGCAGCCTTGGGTTTTCCTACGAGCAGTACTTC. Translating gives CASSLGFSYEQYF.